These 29 T cell receptor beta chains originate from one sample sequenced in a study of technical replicates of blood from a few donors. TCRdb's copy holds only in-frame clones and misses some; the assay was immunoSEQ multiplex PCR. The sample carries around 80,000 clones, 89% recorded once. Input material: T cells isolated from PBMCs. The receptor set was obtained from a human donor in good health.

The gene calls are TRBV30 and TRBJ2-7; TRBD2 matches 10 bases. Germline CDR1 GTSNPN, CDR2 SVGIG (reference sequence). This CDR3 comprises 15 residues. V dropped 3 bases and J dropped 0; count of bases not matched to a gene: 5. As DNA, the CDR3 is TGTGCCTGGAGGGATAGCGGGGGGAGCTCCTACGAGCAGTACTTC. Protein: CAWRDSGGSSYEQYF.

The chain is built from TRBV7-2 and TRBJ2-5, with 10 bases fitting TRBD2. J lost 3 bases, V lost 1 base, and 8 bases had no gene match. Germline-derived CDR1 and CDR2 are SGHTA and FQGNSA. The length of the CDR3 is 17 residues. The CDR3 sequence: CASSLGSGLAGEETQYF. The CDR3 DNA sequence: TGTGCCAGCAGCTTAGGGTCGGGGCTAGCGGGAGAAGAGACCCAGTACTTC.

The V call is TRBV11-2, the J call TRBJ2-3, with 8 bases identical to TRBD2. Germline V gene sequence: CDR1 SGHAT, CDR2 FQNNGV. The CDR3 sequence is 19 residues long. V shed 1 base, J shed 3 bases, and the junction held 15 bases outside the gene matches. CDR3: CASSLAYTPGGEGTDTQYF. CDR3 nucleotide sequence: TGTGCCAGCAGCTTAGCCTATACCCCGGGGGGGGAAGGAACAGATACGCAGTATTTT.

This clone was seen once. V and J are TRBV4-1 and TRBJ1-1; 8 bases fit TRBD1. The CDR3 runs 15 residues. J gave up 0 bases and V 4 bases, and 4 bases lay outside the gene matches. In germline, CDR1 is MGHRA, CDR2 YSYEKL. This CDR3 reads CASSPETGVNTEAFF. The DNA of the CDR3 is TGCGCCAGCAGCCCGGAGACAGGGGTGAACACTGAAGCTTTCTTT.

The chain carries TRBV4-3 and TRBJ2-7, with 9 bases aligning to TRBD2. V lost 3 bases to trimming and J lost 4 bases; unmatched junction nucleotides: 10. Per the germline V gene, CDR1 is LGHNA and CDR2 is YSLEER. The CDR3 covers 16 residues. The CDR3 region is CASSQSLAGPFYEQYF. The CDR3 region has the DNA TGCGCCAGCAGCCAGTCGCTAGCGGGGCCCTTTTACGAGCAGTACTTC.

This clone came up a few times. The chain carries TRBV7-8 and TRBJ1-1, with D perhaps TRBD1 (5 bases). V lost 3 bases, J lost 7 bases, and 9 bases lay in between. Germline V CDR1 and CDR2: SGHVS, FQNEAQ. The CDR3 extends over 12 amino acids. This chain's CDR3 is CASSLTAFEAFF. In DNA, the CDR3 is TGTGCCAGCAGCTTGACAGCGTTTGAAGCTTTCTTT.

This chain uses TRBV6-5 with TRBJ2-3; weak D call: TRBD1 (5 bases). V was clipped by 6 bases and J by 5 bases, with 9 bases between them. The CDR3 contains 12 residues. CDR1 and CDR2 (germline): MNHEY, SVGAGI. The CDR3 is CASRTEVDTQYF. CDR3 nucleotides: TGTGCCAGCAGGACAGAGGTAGATACGCAGTATTTT.

This chain links TRBV2 with TRBJ2-2, with 7 bases fitting TRBD2. Germline V lookup: CDR1 SNHLY, CDR2 FYNNEI. This CDR3 has 14 residues. V dropped 4 bases and J dropped 7; count of bases not matched to a gene: 6. The CDR3 loop is CASSGGRGYGELFF. The DNA of the CDR3 is TGTGCCAGCAGTGGGGGGAGGGGATACGGGGAGCTGTTTTTT. The full variable domain, with the rest looked up from reference TRBV2 and TRBJ2-2, is EPEVTQTPSHQVTQMGQEVILRCVPISNHLYFYWYRQILGQKVEFLVSFYNNEISEKSEIFDDQFSVERPDGSNFTLKIRSTKLEDSAMYFCASSGGRGYGELFFGEGSRLTVL.

The chain recombines TRBV7-3 with TRBJ2-3; D is possibly TRBD2 (5 bases). The CDR3 spans 15 residues. Germline loops: CDR1 SGHTA, CDR2 FQGTGA. Between the trimmed V and J ends, which lost 2 bases and 0 bases, there was a span of 9 bases. The CDR3 spells CASSLSSGSTDTQYF. For the CDR3, the DNA is TGTGCCAGCAGCTTATCGAGCGGAAGCACAGATACGCAGTATTTT. Drawing the rest from reference TRBV7-3 and TRBJ2-3, the complete variable domain is GAGVSQTPSNKVTEKGKYVELRCDPISGHTALYWYRQSLGQGPEFLIYFQGTGAADDSGLPNDRFFAVRPEGSVSTLKIQRTERGDSAVYLCASSLSSGSTDTQYFGPGTRLTVL.

The chain is built from TRBV19 and TRBJ2-3, with a tentative D call TRBD1 (6 bases). V lost 4 bases and J 4 bases, leaving 21 bases between the germline ends. CDR3 length equals 17 residues. CDR1 LNHDA and CDR2 SQIVND come from the germline V gene (reference sequence). CDR3 bases: TGTGCCAGTAGTAGAATACGAGGGCAGGGGTTGGCAGATACGCAGTATTTT. It specifies CASSRIRGQGLADTQYF.

This chain links TRBV7-9 with TRBJ1-2, with D hard to call. There are 13 residues in the CDR3. The germline gives CDR1 SEHNR, CDR2 FQNEAQ (reference sequence). V lost 1 base to trimming and J lost 7 bases, with 10 bases between them. CDR3 DNA sequence: TGTGCCAGCAGCTTAGGTGTCTCGGGTGGCTACACCTTC. This codes for CASSLGVSGGYTF.

The CDR3, as DNA: TGTGCCAGCAGTATTATCTCGACAGATACGCAGTATTTT. Amino acid sequence: CASSIISTDTQYF. This chain connects TRBV27 to TRBJ2-3; the D is unclear. Trimming stripped 5 bases from V and 3 bases from J, with 9 bases between. The CDR3 sequence is 13 residues long. CDR1 MNHEY and CDR2 SMNVEV come from the germline V gene (reference sequence).

The chain links TRBV14 to TRBJ1-1; 8 bases are a match to TRBD1. The J segment lost 10 bases and the V segment lost 0 bases, leaving 1 base of the junction unmatched. The CDR3 is made up of 12 amino acids. CDR1 is SGHDN, CDR2 FVKESK, per germline. In DNA, the CDR3 is TGTGCCAGCAGCCAAGATGGGACAGGAGCTTTCTTT. It encodes CASSQDGTGAFF.

V is TRBV5-1 and J is TRBJ2-7, with D unresolved. The germline gives CDR1 SGHRS, CDR2 YFSETQ. Deletions cut 4 bases from V and 3 bases from J, with 8 bases between. This CDR3 region has 12 residues. The CDR3 spells CASSLSFYEQYF. As DNA, the CDR3 is TGCGCCAGCAGCCTTTCTTTCTACGAGCAGTACTTC.

This sequence joins TRBV19 and TRBJ1-5; 10 bases match TRBD1. Germline V gene lookup returns CDR1 LNHDA and CDR2 SQIVND (reference sequence). V gave up 7 bases and J gave up 6 bases; unmatched junction bases: 6. CDR3 length equals 14 residues. CDR3 region: CASILRTGGQPQHF. In nucleotides, the CDR3 is TGTGCCAGTATTCTCAGGACAGGGGGTCAGCCCCAGCATTTT.

This chain connects TRBV9 to TRBJ1-5; D perhaps matches TRBD1 (5 bases). Germline V gene data show CDR1 as SGDLS and CDR2 as YYNGEE. CDR3 length: 14 amino acids. V was cut by 5 bases and J by 5 bases, with 14 bases left in between. This CDR3 reads CASSADSAHQPQHF. The CDR3 nucleotides read TGTGCCAGCAGTGCTGACAGCGCCCATCAGCCCCAGCATTTT.

This chain's CDR3 is CASSLRTEGLGEPQHF. The CDR3 region has the DNA TGTGCCAGCTCACTCCGGACAGAGGGCCTTGGGGAGCCCCAGCATTTT. The gene calls are TRBV18 and TRBJ1-5, with a possible D match to TRBD1 (6 bases). The CDR3 loop spans 16 amino acids. With 4 bases removed from V and 8 bases from J, the gap between germline ends came to 21 bases. CDR1 is KGHSH, CDR2 LQKENI, per germline.

The genes are TRBV5-4 and TRBJ1-1, with D perhaps TRBD1 (5 bases). V was cut by 5 bases and J by 6 bases, with 17 bases left in between. This CDR3 is built from 14 residues. The germline CDR1 and CDR2 sequences are SGHNT and YYREEE (reference sequence). The CDR3 DNA is TGTGCCAGCAGAGGGGACTACGGGGGTGCTGAAGCTTTCTTT. Its protein is CASRGDYGGAEAFF.

The chain couples TRBV27 to TRBJ1-1; D not certain. Germline CDR1 is MNHEY and CDR2 is SMNVEV (reference sequence). This CDR3 contains 14 residues. V lost 7 bases and J 1 base, leaving 13 bases between the germline ends. CDR3 protein: CASTAGVTNTEAFF. The CDR3 DNA reads as TGTGCCAGCACGGCGGGAGTAACGAACACTGAAGCTTTCTTT.

The rearrangement uses TRBV5-1 and TRBJ2-7; TRBD1 aligns across 7 bases. J gave up 1 base and V 4 bases, and 5 bases lay outside the gene matches. The CDR3 is made up of 14 amino acids. The germline CDR1 and CDR2 sequences are SGHRS and YFSETQ. The CDR3 loop is CASSSRDRSYEQYF. CDR3 DNA: TGCGCCAGCAGCAGCCGGGACAGATCCTACGAGCAGTACTTC.

V gene TRBV4-3 combines with J gene TRBJ2-1; D might be TRBD2 (5 bases). In germline, CDR1 is LGHNA, CDR2 YSLEER. This CDR3 has 15 amino acids. V was cut by 1 base and J by 1 base, with 8 bases left in between. The CDR3 DNA reads as TGCGCCAGCAGCCAAGGGCCGGGGTCCTACAATGAGCAGTTCTTC. Its protein product is CASSQGPGSYNEQFF.

The J gene is TRBJ2-4, the V gene TRBV7-2; D gene uncertain. CDR1 SGHTA and CDR2 FQGNSA come from the germline V gene. Trimming shortened V by 5 bases and J by 0 bases, and 14 bases separated the two germline ends. The CDR3 runs 16 residues. The DNA for the CDR3 is TGTGCCAGCAGCCCCCGGAGTTTACTAGCCAAAAACATTCAGTACTTC. The encoded protein is CASSPRSLLAKNIQYF.

V usage is TRBV6-5 and J usage is TRBJ1-2, with D possibly TRBD1 on 5 matching bases. The CDR3 runs to 12 residues. Between the trimmed V and J ends, which lost 7 bases and 8 bases, there was a span of 14 bases. CDR1 and CDR2 (germline): MNHEY, SVGAGI. The CDR3 DNA reads TGTGCCAGCATTCCAAGGGGTGGCGGCTACACCTTC. The encoded protein is CASIPRGGGYTF.

The CDR3 bases are TGTGCCAGCGGGGGACCCGGGGGTATTCCGCCCTACGAGCAGTACTTC. Amino acids: CASGGPGGIPPYEQYF. This chain links TRBV2 with TRBJ2-7; D might be TRBD2 (6 bases). V was trimmed by 8 bases and J by 2 bases, leaving 22 bases between them. This CDR3 has 16 residues. Germline V gene sequence: CDR1 SNHLY, CDR2 FYNNEI.

The CDR3 here is CASSLRDLQPQHF. The CDR3 DNA is TGTGCCAGTAGTCTCCGGGACTTACAGCCCCAGCATTTT. The chain uses TRBV19 and TRBJ1-5; TRBD1 might be the D (5 bases). V lost 5 bases and J lost 7, with 12 bases in between. CDR3 length: 13 residues. CDR1 is LNHDA, CDR2 SQIVND, per germline (reference sequence).

The V call is TRBV30, the J call TRBJ2-1, with 13 bases aligning to TRBD2. Germline V gene lookup returns CDR1 GTSNPN and CDR2 SVGIG (reference sequence). The junction had 1 base not matched to a gene; V was cut back by 0 bases and J by 5 bases. The CDR3 has 15 amino acids. Here the CDR3 reads CAWSVGLAGDNEQFF. The CDR3, as DNA: TGTGCCTGGAGTGTAGGACTAGCGGGAGACAATGAGCAGTTCTTC.

The rearrangement joins TRBV9 to TRBJ2-1; D remains ambiguous. There are 19 residues in the CDR3. Germline CDR1 reads SGDLS; CDR2 reads YYNGEE. V dropped 4 bases and J dropped 0 bases, with 23 bases sitting between them. The CDR3 DNA reads TGTGCCAGCAGCCCCCTACCGACTTCTTTCTTAAGCTCCTACAATGAGCAGTTCTTC. Protein sequence: CASSPLPTSFLSSYNEQFF.

The rearrangement joins TRBV30 to TRBJ2-7, with a weak D call TRBD2 (5 bases). CDR1 and CDR2 (germline): GTSNPN, SVGIG (reference sequence). The CDR3 runs to 13 residues. The V gene lost 0 bases and the J gene lost 2 bases, with 8 bases spanning the gap. The CDR3 protein is CAWSVDLAYEQYF. The CDR3 DNA sequence: TGTGCCTGGAGTGTGGACTTAGCCTACGAGCAGTACTTC.

This rearrangement joins TRBV6-5 to TRBJ1-5; D is ambiguous. The CDR3 is 15 residues long. Germline CDR1 and CDR2: MNHEY and SVGAGI. The V gene lost 0 bases and the J gene lost 3 bases, with 9 bases spanning the gap. CDR3 sequence reads: CASSYSGGSNQPQHF. The CDR3 bases are TGTGCCAGCAGTTACTCCGGCGGATCCAATCAGCCCCAGCATTTT.